These 21 T cell receptor beta chains came from one sample sequenced in a study of cytomegalovirus exposure and HLA in healthy donors. Primers included in the PCR were 60 Vbeta and 13 Jbeta primers. The table came from immunoSEQ multiplex PCR; TCRdb's copy has only in-frame clones and leaves some out. The repertoire holds 150,000 to 200,000 clones, with 79% as singletons. Sequenced sample: PBMCs. These receptor sequences come from a woman aged 45-59 years in good health and CMV-seronegative.

The V call is TRBV5-1, the J call TRBJ1-6; 7 bases are shared with TRBD1. The germline V gene encodes CDR1 SGHRS and CDR2 YFSETQ. J was trimmed by 8 bases and V by 3 bases; bases with no gene match: 8. CDR3 size: 15 residues. CDR3 bases: TGCGCCAGCAGCTCTATGACAGGGAGGCATTCACCCCTCCACTTT. Translated, it gives CASSSMTGRHSPLHF.

Concerning this clone: At one end the junction does not follow the germline gene, possibly because of a read error. The J gene is TRBJ1-5, the V gene TRBV7-9, with TRBD1 as a possible D gene (5 bases). Germline V CDR1 and CDR2: SEHNR, FQNEAQ (reference sequence). This CDR3 is 14 amino acids long. As DNA, the CDR3 is TGTTCCAGCAGCTTAGCTCAGGGAGGTCAGCCCCAGCATTTT. Translation gives CSSSLAQGGQPQHF.

The chain has TRBV28 and TRBJ1-2; 7 nucleotides agree with TRBD1. CDR1 and CDR2 from the germline V gene are MDHEN and SYDVKM. V lost 5 bases, J lost 0 bases, and 12 bases stayed unmatched. The length of the CDR3 is 17 residues. The CDR3: CASSPRQGLRTNYGYTF. As DNA, the CDR3 is TGTGCCAGCAGTCCTCGACAGGGACTCCGAACTAACTATGGCTACACCTTC.

The chain combines TRBV6-5 with TRBJ1-1; TRBD1 matches at 9 bases. The CDR3 extends over 14 amino acids. The V and J ends lost 5 bases and 8 bases, in that order; junction bases with no gene match: 9. The germline gives CDR1 MNHEY, CDR2 SVGAGI. The CDR3: CASSQDRGGGEAFF. In nucleotides, the CDR3 is TGTGCCAGCAGTCAGGACAGGGGAGGAGGAGAAGCTTTCTTT.

The chain couples TRBV15 to TRBJ1-1; D not resolved. CDR1 is LNHNV, CDR2 YYDKDF, per germline (reference sequence). Trimming cost V 2 bases and J 2 bases, with 6 bases left between them. CDR3 size: 13 residues. CDR3 coding DNA: TGTGCCACCAGCAGAAAATCAAACACTGAAGCTTTCTTT. This translates into CATSRKSNTEAFF.

The rearrangement uses TRBV11-3 and TRBJ2-1; 7 nucleotides agree with TRBD2. The length of the CDR3 is 15 residues. V shed 5 bases, J shed 3 bases, and the junction held 7 bases outside the gene matches. Germline V CDR1 and CDR2: SGHNT, YENEEA. CDR3 residues: CASSPPGEGYNEQFF. The DNA for the CDR3 is TGTGCCAGCAGCCCGCCTGGGGAGGGCTACAATGAGCAGTTCTTC.

The V gene is TRBV7-2, the J gene TRBJ1-6; D is possibly TRBD1 (6 bases). In germline, CDR1 is SGHTA, CDR2 FQGNSA. This CDR3 is 14 amino acids long. V lost 3 bases and J lost 10, with 13 bases in between. The CDR3 spells CASSFMDSLSPLHF. DNA for the CDR3: TGTGCCAGCAGCTTTATGGACAGTTTGTCACCCCTCCACTTT.

This clone occurred a few times. The chain's CDR3 is CASSEMSGTSTDTQYF. The CDR3 DNA sequence: TGTGCCAGCAGCGAAATGAGCGGTACTAGCACAGATACGCAGTATTTT. The chain carries TRBV6-1 and TRBJ2-3; weak D call: TRBD2 (5 bases). The V gene lost 6 bases and the J gene lost 0 bases, with 16 bases spanning the gap. Germline V gene data show CDR1 as MNHNS and CDR2 as SASEGT. CDR3 size: 16 residues.

The V and J genes are TRBV6-5 and TRBJ2-2, with 7 bases that match TRBD1. V lost 6 bases, J lost 5 bases, and 3 bases stayed unmatched. Germline V CDR1 and CDR2: MNHEY, SVGAGI. CDR3 size: 13 residues. The DNA for the CDR3 is TGTGCCAGCAGACAACAGGGGACCGGGGAGCTGTTTTTT. This gives the protein CASRQQGTGELFF.

The chain joins TRBV9 to TRBJ1-2; 11 bases match TRBD1. The V gene end was trimmed by 4 bases and the J gene end by 8 bases; junction bases not matched to a gene: 10. This CDR3 is 15 amino acids long. CDR1 SGDLS and CDR2 YYNGEE come from the germline V gene. For the CDR3, the DNA is TGTGCCAGCAGCATCGGGTGGACAGGGGGCGACGGCTACACCTTC. This codes for CASSIGWTGGDGYTF.

V gene TRBV7-9 combines with J gene TRBJ2-5; 12 bases map to TRBD2. V shed 1 base and J 5 bases; nucleotides not matched to a gene: 5. This CDR3 spans 16 amino acids. CDR1 and CDR2 from the germline V gene are SEHNR and FQNEAQ (reference sequence). The DNA of the CDR3 is TGTGCCAGCAGCTTAGTGCCTAGCGGGGGGGCCGAGACCCAGTACTTC. This codes for CASSLVPSGGAETQYF.

A few counts support this clone. The rearrangement uses TRBV9 and TRBJ2-3; 10 bases fit TRBD2. J was trimmed by 1 base and V by 0 bases; bases with no gene match: 17. This CDR3 region has 21 residues. Germline CDR1 SGDLS, CDR2 YYNGEE. This CDR3 is CASSVASVTSGYGGGTDTQYF. In DNA, the CDR3 is TGTGCCAGCAGCGTAGCTTCTGTGACTAGCGGGTACGGAGGAGGCACAGATACGCAGTATTTT.

This chain links TRBV5-6 with TRBJ2-2; 8 bases fit TRBD1. V shed 4 bases and J 6 bases; nucleotides not matched to a gene: 8. The CDR3 is 15 residues long. Germline assignment: CDR1 SGHDT and CDR2 YYEEEE. CDR3 in amino acids: CASSTGTGGSGELFF. CDR3 DNA sequence: TGTGCCAGCAGCACTGGGACAGGAGGGTCCGGGGAGCTGTTTTTT. The full variable domain, with the rest looked up from reference TRBV5-6 and TRBJ2-2, is DAGVTQSPTHLIKTRGQQVTLRCSPKSGHDTVSWYQQALGQGPQFIFQYYEEEERQRGNFPDRFSGHQFPNYSSELNVNALLLGDSALYLCASSTGTGGSGELFFGEGSRLTVL.

J is TRBJ2-7 and V is TRBV6-5; D is undetermined. In germline, CDR1 is MNHEY, CDR2 SVGAGI. V was pared by 5 bases and J by 4 bases, with 9 bases between. This CDR3 comprises 12 residues. The CDR3, as DNA: TGTGCCAGCAGTCACGACTGGTACGAGCAGTACTTC. Translating it yields CASSHDWYEQYF.

This clone was seen just once. The rearrangement links TRBV7-2 to TRBJ2-4; 11 positions agree with TRBD2. The CDR3 totals 18 residues. Germline assignment: CDR1 SGHTA and CDR2 FQGNSA. J lost 4 bases, V lost 5 bases, and 13 bases had no gene match. CDR3: CASSPLSGTSGNKNIQYF. The CDR3 DNA reads as TGTGCCAGCAGCCCCCTCTCCGGGACTAGCGGCAATAAAAACATTCAGTACTTC.

The rearrangement joins TRBV4-2 to TRBJ1-5; 9 bases line up with TRBD1. Germline CDR1 and CDR2: LGHNA and YNFKEQ. The CDR3 runs to 15 residues. The junction had 7 bases not matched to a gene; V was cut back by 3 bases and J by 7 bases. Here the CDR3 reads CASSHEPGQGQPQHF. As DNA, the CDR3 is TGTGCCAGCAGCCACGAGCCGGGACAGGGACAGCCCCAGCATTTT.

The chain uses TRBV30 and TRBJ2-7; a weak D match, TRBD1 (7 bases). V was shortened by 0 bases and J by 2 bases, with 11 bases between the two germline ends. This CDR3 comprises 14 residues. Germline CDR1 and CDR2: GTSNPN and SVGIG (reference sequence). CDR3 loop: CAWSVGRGAYEQYF. In DNA form, the CDR3 reads TGTGCCTGGAGTGTCGGCAGGGGGGCCTACGAGCAGTACTTC.

DNA of the CDR3: TGTGCCACTAGGACAGGGAGATACGAAAAACTGTTTTTT. Its translation is CATRTGRYEKLFF. V and J are TRBV19 and TRBJ1-4; 8 bases are shared with TRBD1. The ends lost 10 bases at V and 8 bases at J; junction bases unmatched: 9. The length of the CDR3 is 13 residues. CDR1 and CDR2 from the germline V gene are LNHDA and SQIVND (reference sequence).

V usage is TRBV2 and J usage is TRBJ2-3; no clear D. Germline V gene lookup returns CDR1 SNHLY and CDR2 FYNNEI. This CDR3 comprises 12 residues. The ends were cut back, 8 bases at V and 1 base at J, with 7 bases in the middle. CDR3 nucleotide sequence: TGTGCCAGCTCACGGGGCACAGATACGCAGTATTTT. Translation gives CASSRGTDTQYF. Full variable domain (missing parts from reference TRBV2 and TRBJ2-3): EPEVTQTPSHQVTQMGQEVILRCVPISNHLYFYWYRQILGQKVEFLVSFYNNEISEKSEIFDDQFSVERPDGSNFTLKIRSTKLEDSAMYFCASSRGTDTQYFGPGTRLTVL.

This clone has more than one count but fewer than ten. This sequence joins TRBV6-5 and TRBJ1-3; weak D call: TRBD1 (5 bases). The V end was cut by 0 bases, the J end by 0 bases, with 9 bases between. Germline V CDR1 and CDR2: MNHEY, SVGAGI. The CDR3 runs to 16 residues. CDR3 DNA: TGTGCCAGCAGTTACTCTCCAGGGAACTCTGGAAACACCATATATTTT. This translates into CASSYSPGNSGNTIYF.

This rearrangement joins TRBV5-1 to TRBJ2-5; 8 bases fit TRBD1. The better agreement between TRBJ2-7 and the DNA end casts doubt on the J call. This CDR3 is 15 amino acids long. Germline V gives CDR1 SGHRS, CDR2 YFSETQ. The CDR3 sequence: CASSLLGQVSNEQYF. CDR3 DNA sequence: TGCGCCAGCAGCTTGTTGGGACAGGTCAGTAACGAGCAGTACTTC.